This T cell receptor beta chain was identified during a study of blood T cell repertoires in COVID-19. For the study at large: In each case, the material was cDNA or gDNA derived from T cells, B-cell-depleted T cells, or PBMCs.

Methods used by the authors: The assay estimated nucleated cells by amplifying reference gene primers. Using immunoSEQ multiplex PCR, the repertoire was profiled, and TCRdb retains in-frame clones only, with some absent. The V and J calls and clone size come from that table; D and trimming were worked out from the DNA. The data show 110,000 or so clones, roughly 80% seen once. The TCR comes from a woman aged 40 to 50 with acute or convalescent COVID-19. The material sequenced was peripheral blood.

CDR3 residues: CASSQDLRLVSTDTQYF. DNA of the CDR3: TGCGCCAGCAGCCAAGATCTGAGATTGGTTAGCACAGATACGCAGTATTTT. This chain connects TRBV4-3 to TRBJ2-3; D is undetermined. Germline CDR1 and CDR2: LGHNA and YSLEER. The V end lost 0 bases, the J end lost 0 bases, and 13 bases lay between the germline ends. The CDR3 covers 17 residues.